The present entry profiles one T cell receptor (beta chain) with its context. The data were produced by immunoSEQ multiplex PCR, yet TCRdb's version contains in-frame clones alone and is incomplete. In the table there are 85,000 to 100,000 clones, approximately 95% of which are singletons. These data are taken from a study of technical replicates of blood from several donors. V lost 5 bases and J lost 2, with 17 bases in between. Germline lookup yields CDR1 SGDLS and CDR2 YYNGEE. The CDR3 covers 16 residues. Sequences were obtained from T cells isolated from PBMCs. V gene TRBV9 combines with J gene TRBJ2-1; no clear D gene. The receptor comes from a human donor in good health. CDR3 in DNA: TGTGCCAGCAGACCAGAGCTTCTAGAGACCTACAATGAGCAGTTCTTC. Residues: CASRPELLETYNEQFF.